This record looks at one T cell receptor beta chain sequence and its context. Its cognate antigen is unknown. This sample was taken from a study of Ad26.COV2.S vaccination and SARS-CoV-2 variants. Germline CDR1 MGHDK, CDR2 SYGVNS. Deletions cut 6 bases from V and 6 bases from J, with 15 bases between. This CDR3 spans 14 amino acids. Sequencing used immunoSEQ multiplex PCR; TCRdb keeps in-frame clones, though not all of them. In the table there are more than 300,000 clones, about 86% of which are singletons. Study-wide results and limits: The TCR breadth and depth analyses may have produced an underestimate of total T cell responses.

Treatment described: 15 to 20 received Ad26.COV2.S at low or high dose, single or two shots; 5 received placebo; per-sample allocation not given. Each sample was drawn 63 days after the first injection (of vaccine or placebo). The TCR sequence derives from a person between 18 and 60 years old who received the Ad26.COV2.S COVID-19 vaccine or a placebo. The chain is built from TRBV25-1 and TRBJ2-1; possible D gene TRBD2, 6 bases. Source: peripheral blood, taken in a trial of Ad26.COV2.S vaccine versus placebo. The CDR3 nucleotides read TGTGCCAGCAGGGAACCCGGGGGAGTCAATGAGCAGTTCTTC. It encodes CASREPGGVNEQFF.